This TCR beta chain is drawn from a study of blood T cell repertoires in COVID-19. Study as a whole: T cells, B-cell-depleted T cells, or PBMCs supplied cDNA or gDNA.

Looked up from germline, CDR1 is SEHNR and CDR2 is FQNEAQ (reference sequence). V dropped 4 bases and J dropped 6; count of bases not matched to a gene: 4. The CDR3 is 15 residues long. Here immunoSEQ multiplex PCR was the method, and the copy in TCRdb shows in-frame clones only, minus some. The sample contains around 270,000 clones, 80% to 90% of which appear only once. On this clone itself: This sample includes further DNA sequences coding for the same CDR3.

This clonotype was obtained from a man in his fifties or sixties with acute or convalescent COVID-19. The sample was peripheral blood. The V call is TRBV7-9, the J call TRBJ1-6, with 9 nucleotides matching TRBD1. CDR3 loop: CASSSGQGLNSPLHF. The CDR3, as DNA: TGTGCCAGCAGCTCAGGACAGGGGCTTAATTCACCCCTCCACTTT.